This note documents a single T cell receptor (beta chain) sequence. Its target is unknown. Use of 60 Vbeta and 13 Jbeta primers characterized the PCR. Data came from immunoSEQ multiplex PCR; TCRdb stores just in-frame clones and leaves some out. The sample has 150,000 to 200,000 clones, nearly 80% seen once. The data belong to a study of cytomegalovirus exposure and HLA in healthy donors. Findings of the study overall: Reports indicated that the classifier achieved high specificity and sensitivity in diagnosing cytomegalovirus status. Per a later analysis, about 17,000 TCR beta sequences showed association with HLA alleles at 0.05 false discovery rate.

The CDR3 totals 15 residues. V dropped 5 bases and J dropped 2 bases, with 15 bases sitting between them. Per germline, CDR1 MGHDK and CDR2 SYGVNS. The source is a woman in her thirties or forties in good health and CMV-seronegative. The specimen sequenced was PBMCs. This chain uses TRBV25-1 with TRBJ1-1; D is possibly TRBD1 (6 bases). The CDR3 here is CASSLLDRPNTEAFF. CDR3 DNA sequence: TGTGCCAGCAGTTTACTCGACAGGCCCAACACTGAAGCTTTCTTT.